This entry lists 30 T cell receptor beta chains sequenced from one sample in a study of blood T cell repertoires in COVID-19. Profiled with immunoSEQ multiplex PCR; TCRdb holds only in-frame clones, not every one. Among more than 200,000 clones listed, just under 90% were seen once. The sequenced sample consisted of PBMCs or T cells enriched from blood (not recorded which). These receptor sequences come from a woman between 25 and 40 years old with acute COVID-19.

This clone was seen only a few times. This chain uses TRBV19 with TRBJ2-7, with a weak D call TRBD1 (6 bases). CDR1 LNHDA and CDR2 SQIVND come from the germline V gene (reference sequence). Trimming stripped 4 bases from V and 2 bases from J, with 9 bases between. The CDR3 has 13 amino acids. The CDR3 region has the DNA TGTGCCAGTAGTACCAACAGGGCCTACGAGCAGTACTTC. Residues: CASSTNRAYEQYF.

This chain connects TRBV10-3 to TRBJ1-2; 10 bases fit TRBD1. Germline V gene sequence: CDR1 ENHRY, CDR2 SYGVKD. The V gene end was trimmed by 10 bases and the J gene end by 1 base; junction bases not matched to a gene: 6. CDR3 length equals 14 residues. CDR3 in DNA: TGTGCCACAATGGGACAGGGGAATAACTATGGCTACACCTTC. Its translation is CATMGQGNNYGYTF.

The chain employs TRBV2 and TRBJ2-4; 11 bases map to TRBD1. Looked up from germline, CDR1 is SNHLY and CDR2 is FYNNEI. The CDR3 runs 15 residues. V was clipped by 7 bases and J by 7 bases; unmatched bases: 9. The CDR3 is CASNRDRGYQNIQYF. CDR3 nucleotides: TGTGCCAGCAACCGGGACAGGGGGTATCAGAACATTCAGTACTTC.

This clone was recorded a few times. This rearrangement joins TRBV5-1 to TRBJ2-7; D is perhaps TRBD2 (6 bases). Germline CDR1 is SGHRS and CDR2 is YFSETQ. CDR3 length equals 15 residues. The ends were cut back, 0 bases at V and 1 base at J, with 11 bases in the middle. DNA of the CDR3: TGCGCCAGCAGCTTGGCGTGGGGGGTTTCCTACGAGCAGTACTTC. Translation gives CASSLAWGVSYEQYF.

Points on this clone: At one end, the junction sequence differs from germline, possibly due to a read error. The gene calls are TRBV19 and TRBJ1-5; 8 positions match TRBD1. CDR1 and CDR2 (germline): LNHDA, SQIVND (reference sequence). The CDR3 consists of 13 residues. CDR3: CASSIDQDRVKNF. The CDR3 coding sequence is TGTGCCAGTAGTATAGACCAGGACAGGGTAAAGAATTTT.

The chain combines TRBV28 with TRBJ2-7, with a tentative D call TRBD1 (6 bases). Trimming shortened V by 2 bases and J by 0 bases, and 11 bases separated the two germline ends. The CDR3 is 15 amino acids. Germline-derived CDR1 and CDR2 are MDHEN and SYDVKM. For the CDR3, the DNA is TGTGCCAGCAGTTTAGCTCAGGGGATCTCCTACGAGCAGTACTTC. This translates into CASSLAQGISYEQYF.

This chain uses TRBV6-2 or TRBV6-3 with TRBJ1-1, with D tentatively TRBD1 (5 bases). CDR3 size: 16 residues. Germline V gene data show CDR1 as MNHEY and CDR2 as SVGEGT. V shed 0 bases and J shed 4 bases, with 15 bases lying between them. CDR3 loop: CASSYSGVGYATEAFF. The CDR3 DNA is TGTGCCAGCAGTTACTCAGGGGTGGGGTATGCCACTGAAGCTTTCTTT.

CDR3 sequence reads: CASSDWDRGLLGEAFF. In DNA form, the CDR3 reads TGTGCCAGCAGTGACTGGGACAGGGGGCTTTTGGGCGAAGCTTTCTTT. V usage is TRBV6-1 and J usage is TRBJ1-1; 12 bases map to TRBD1. Germline-derived CDR1 and CDR2 are MNHNS and SASEGT. The CDR3 consists of 16 residues. With 3 bases clipped from V and 8 bases from J, the junction kept 10 bases outside the gene matches.

The chain couples TRBV4-3 to TRBJ1-4, with 9 bases lining up with TRBD1. Per the germline V gene, CDR1 is LGHNA and CDR2 is YSLEER. Germline trimming cut 4 bases from V and 3 bases from J; bases unmatched to any gene: 6. The CDR3 sequence is 16 residues long. CDR3: CASSRQTGGANEKLFF. The DNA for the CDR3 is TGCGCCAGCAGCCGGCAGACAGGGGGAGCTAATGAAAAACTGTTTTTT.

The chain employs TRBV27 and TRBJ2-3, with D hard to call. Germline CDR1 MNHEY, CDR2 SMNVEV (reference sequence). V lost 3 bases and J lost 1, with 14 bases in between. This CDR3 has 16 amino acids. CDR3 sequence (DNA): TGTGCCAGCAGTTTGCACCCAAGAGGCGGCACAGATACGCAGTATTTT. Its translation: CASSLHPRGGTDTQYF.

The CDR3 sequence is CASSQVGQGDSPLHF. In DNA form, the CDR3 reads TGTGCCAGCAGCCAAGTTGGACAGGGGGACTCACCCCTCCACTTT. The V and J genes are TRBV3-1 (or the pseudogene TRBV3-2) and TRBJ1-6; 10 bases agree with TRBD1. V was pared by 1 base and J by 10 bases, with 4 bases of the junction left unmatched. The CDR3 loop spans 15 amino acids. Germline CDR1 is LGHDT and CDR2 is YNNKEL (reference sequence).

The rearrangement uses TRBV30 and TRBJ2-7; 9 positions agree with TRBD2. CDR1 and CDR2 (germline): GTSNPN, SVGIG (reference sequence). This CDR3 region has 14 residues. V was pared by 5 bases and J by 3 bases, with 8 bases of the junction left unmatched. Written as DNA, the CDR3 is TGTGCCTGGCGTGAGGCGGGGGGGAGCTACGAGCAGTACTTC. Translation gives CAWREAGGSYEQYF.

The chain recombines TRBV7-8 with TRBJ1-1; D might be TRBD1 (6 bases). Germline CDR1 and CDR2: SGHVS and FQNEAQ. The germline V and J ends were trimmed by 5 bases and 4 bases, with 14 bases remaining between them. CDR3 length equals 14 residues. CDR3 residues: CASSLQGPGTEAFF. The CDR3, as DNA: TGTGCCAGCAGCCTACAGGGCCCGGGCACTGAAGCTTTCTTT. Full variable domain (outside the CDR3, taken from reference TRBV7-8 and TRBJ1-1): GAGVSQSPRYKVAKRGQDVALRCDPISGHVSLFWYQQALGQGPEFLTYFQNEAQLDKSGLPSDRFFAERPEGSVSTLKIQRTQQEDSAVYLCASSLQGPGTEAFFGQGTRLTVV.

The chain combines TRBV2 with TRBJ2-7, with 10 bases identical to TRBD1. Per the germline V gene, CDR1 is SNHLY and CDR2 is FYNNEI. Losses at the gene ends were 6 bases for V and 6 bases for J; bases not matched to a gene: 8. CDR3 size: 14 residues. CDR3 protein: CASRTDRGSGEQYF. CDR3 DNA sequence: TGTGCCAGCAGAACGGACAGGGGGTCTGGCGAGCAGTACTTC.

This chain uses TRBV5-1 with TRBJ1-2, with D maybe TRBD1 (6 bases). The CDR3 extends over 15 amino acids. V was pared by 4 bases and J by 7 bases, with 20 bases between. The germline CDR1 and CDR2 sequences are SGHRS and YFSETQ. The DNA for the CDR3 is TGCGCCAGCAGCCTAGGGGGTGAACTTATGAGTGGCTACACCTTC. Protein sequence: CASSLGGELMSGYTF.

The chain carries TRBV28 and TRBJ1-5, with TRBD1 identical over 9 bases. CDR1 and CDR2 (germline): MDHEN, SYDVKM. The V and J ends lost 5 bases and 6 bases, in that order; junction bases with no gene match: 8. The CDR3 runs to 15 residues. The CDR3 DNA follows: TGTGCCAGCAGTGCCGGGACAGGGTTAGGTCAGCCCCAGCATTTT. Protein product: CASSAGTGLGQPQHF.

This sequence joins TRBV27 and TRBJ1-1; D ambiguous. The germline CDR1 and CDR2 sequences are MNHEY and SMNVEV (reference sequence). Trimming shortened V by 4 bases and J by 7 bases, and 10 bases separated the two germline ends. The CDR3 totals 12 residues. The CDR3 DNA reads as TGTGCCAGCAGTTCGTGGCAGAATGAAGCTTTCTTT. This sequence encodes CASSSWQNEAFF.

The chain carries TRBV18 and TRBJ1-1; 12 nucleotides agree with TRBD1. There are 20 residues in the CDR3. Germline V gene lookup returns CDR1 KGHSH and CDR2 LQKENI. J was trimmed by 1 base and V by 6 bases; bases with no gene match: 18. The CDR3 nucleotides are TGTGCCAGCTCGCCGGGGACAGGGGGCTCGTCTCTTTATCCGAACACTGAAGCTTTCTTT. This translates into CASSPGTGGSSLYPNTEAFF.

This clone was recorded a few times. This chain uses TRBV7-2 with TRBJ2-7; TRBD1 matches 9 bases. J lost 4 bases, V lost 4 bases, and 8 bases had no gene match. There are 15 residues in the CDR3. In germline, CDR1 is SGHTA, CDR2 FQGNSA. CDR3 DNA: TGTGCCAGCAGCTCTTTTCCGGGACAGGGTTACGAGCAGTACTTC. It yields the protein CASSSFPGQGYEQYF. The whole variable domain, filled in from reference TRBV7-2 and TRBJ2-7, reads GAGVSQSPSNKVTEKGKDVELRCDPISGHTALYWYRQSLGQGLEFLIYFQGNSAPDKSGLPSDRFSAERTGGSVSTLTIQRTQQEDSAVYLCASSSFPGQGYEQYFGPGTRLTVT.

The chain recombines TRBV10-3 with TRBJ2-1, with D tentatively TRBD1 (5 bases). The CDR3 is 11 amino acids. Germline CDR1 ENHRY, CDR2 SYGVKD. The V gene lost 6 bases and the J gene lost 10 bases, with 10 bases spanning the gap. The CDR3 loop reads CAISADSEQFF. The CDR3 coding sequence is TGTGCCATCAGCGCCGACAGCGAGCAGTTCTTC.

This clone was picked up a small number of times. This chain joins TRBV9 and TRBJ2-2, with D perhaps TRBD1 (6 bases). Trimming removed 5 bases at V and 2 bases at J, with 13 bases between. CDR1 and CDR2 from the germline V gene are SGDLS and YYNGEE. The CDR3 is made up of 15 amino acids. The CDR3 is CASRPGQLNTGELFF. CDR3 nucleotides: TGTGCCAGCAGGCCCGGACAGTTAAACACCGGGGAGCTGTTTTTT.

V and J are TRBV28 and TRBJ2-7; 9 bases match TRBD1. In germline, CDR1 is MDHEN, CDR2 SYDVKM. J gave up 2 bases and V 5 bases, and 4 bases lay outside the gene matches. The CDR3 has 14 amino acids. Here the CDR3 reads CASSPQGAPYEQYF. In DNA, the CDR3 is TGTGCCAGCAGTCCACAGGGGGCCCCCTACGAGCAGTACTTC.

In nucleotides, the CDR3 is TGCGCCAGCAGGTCCGGGACTAGCGGCTACAATGAGCAGTTCTTC. It translates to CASRSGTSGYNEQFF. V gene TRBV4-3 combines with J gene TRBJ2-1; 11 bases match TRBD2. Trimming cost V 6 bases and J 3 bases; bases outside gene matches: 4. CDR1 LGHNA and CDR2 YSLEER come from the germline V gene. This CDR3 region has 15 residues.

The chain has TRBV10-1 and TRBJ2-1; perhaps TRBD2 as D (5 bases). The V end lost 0 bases, the J end lost 4 bases, and 10 bases lay between the germline ends. The CDR3 totals 15 residues. The germline CDR1 and CDR2 sequences are WNHNN and SYGVQD (reference sequence). CDR3 bases: TGCGCCAGCAGTGAGTCGGGAAGAGGGTACAATGAGCAGTTCTTC. Translation gives CASSESGRGYNEQFF.

J is TRBJ1-5 and V is TRBV2; tentatively, D is TRBD1 (6 bases). This CDR3 is 13 amino acids long. The ends were cut back, 6 bases at V and 7 bases at J, with 13 bases in the middle. Per the germline V gene, CDR1 is SNHLY and CDR2 is FYNNEI. Written as DNA, the CDR3 is TGTGCCAGCAGGGCACAGGGTCCCCAGCCCCAGCATTTT. This sequence encodes CASRAQGPQPQHF.

The CDR3 region is CASSLVDSGYEQYF. CDR3 nucleotide sequence: TGTGCCAGCAGCTTAGTTGACAGTGGCTACGAGCAGTACTTC. This chain joins TRBV7-9 and TRBJ2-7, with a tentative D call TRBD1 (5 bases). There are 14 residues in the CDR3. Germline lookup yields CDR1 SEHNR and CDR2 FQNEAQ (reference sequence). Trimming removed 1 base from V and 3 bases from J, with 10 bases in between.

The rearrangement joins TRBV25-1 to TRBJ2-1; no firm D call. Germline values: CDR1 MGHDK, CDR2 SYGVNS. V shed 6 bases and J shed 4 bases, with 4 bases lying between them. The CDR3 has 11 residues. This CDR3 is CASRTYNEQFF. The CDR3 DNA is TGTGCCAGCAGAACTTACAATGAGCAGTTCTTC.

The chain carries TRBV19 and TRBJ1-5; 7 nucleotides align to TRBD1. Germline lookup yields CDR1 LNHDA and CDR2 SQIVND (reference sequence). V gave up 6 bases and J gave up 3 bases; unmatched junction bases: 8. The length of the CDR3 is 15 residues. The CDR3 is CASSLQGQVNQPQHF. CDR3 sequence (DNA): TGTGCCAGTAGCCTACAAGGACAGGTCAATCAGCCCCAGCATTTT.

This chain joins TRBV3-1 (or the pseudogene TRBV3-2) and TRBJ1-3; D is ambiguous. From germline, CDR1 is LGHDT and CDR2 YNNKEL (reference sequence). V lost 3 bases and J lost 2, with 5 bases in between. The CDR3 has 13 amino acids. The CDR3 spells CASSQSTGNTIYF. In DNA, the CDR3 is TGTGCCAGCAGCCAGAGCACTGGAAACACCATATATTTT.

The chain recombines TRBV15 with TRBJ2-2, with D tentatively TRBD1 (6 bases). Germline V gene data show CDR1 as LNHNV and CDR2 as YYDKDF (reference sequence). The ends were cut back, 1 base at V and 4 bases at J, with 10 bases in the middle. CDR3 length: 15 amino acids. The CDR3 sequence: CATSRGGPGTGELFF. The CDR3 region has the DNA TGTGCCACCAGCAGAGGGGGGCCTGGCACCGGGGAGCTGTTTTTT.